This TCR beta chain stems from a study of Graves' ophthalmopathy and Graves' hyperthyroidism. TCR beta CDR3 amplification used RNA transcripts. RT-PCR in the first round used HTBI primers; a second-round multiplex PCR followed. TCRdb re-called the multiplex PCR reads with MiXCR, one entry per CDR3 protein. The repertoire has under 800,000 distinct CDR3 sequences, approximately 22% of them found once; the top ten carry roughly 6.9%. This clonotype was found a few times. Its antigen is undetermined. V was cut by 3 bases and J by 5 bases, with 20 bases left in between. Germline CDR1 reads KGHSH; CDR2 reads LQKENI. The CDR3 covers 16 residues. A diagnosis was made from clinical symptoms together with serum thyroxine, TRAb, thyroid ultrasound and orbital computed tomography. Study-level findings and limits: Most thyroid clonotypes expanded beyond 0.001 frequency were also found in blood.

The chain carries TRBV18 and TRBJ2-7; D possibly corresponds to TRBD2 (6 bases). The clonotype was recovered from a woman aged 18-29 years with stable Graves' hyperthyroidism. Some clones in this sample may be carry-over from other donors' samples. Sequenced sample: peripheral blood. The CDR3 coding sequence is TGTGCCAGCTCACCTAAATCCGGGAGCGCTGTCGACGAGCAGTACTTC. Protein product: CASSPKSGSAVDEQYF.